In this sample, the clone carrying this T cell receptor beta chain turned up a few times. Antigen unknown. This sample stems from a study of human T cells and chemical hapten exposure. The wider study: Mainly, slight library volume differences in the pool made TCR yields vary. Overall study results and limits: TCRs at high frequency, those above 1 in 1000, did not change with DPC sensitization.

The study used a library that attached unique molecular identifiers to individual cDNA molecules. Original methodology: Sampled TCR counts reached a median of approximately 93,000 per sample, with values ranging from 23,224 to 690,600. MiXCR, applied by TCRdb to the 5' RACE reads, yields one record per CDR3 protein. TCRdb, rather than the study authors, made the V and J calls. The table has about 140,000 distinct CDR3 sequences, 3.5% to 5% seen once. The germline gives CDR1 SGHVS, CDR2 FQNEAQ. The CDR3 extends over 18 amino acids. With 5 bases removed from V and 4 bases from J, the gap between germline ends came to 24 bases. Total RNA extraction was carried out from unfractionated whole blood.

The TCR was taken from a female donor in good health. The V and J genes are TRBV7-8 and TRBJ2-1; D not certain. In DNA form, the CDR3 reads TGTGCCAGCAGCCCGGGTACTCCGGCCCTTCCTTCTTACAATGAGCAGTTCTTC. It codes for CASSPGTPALPSYNEQFF.